This TCR beta chain originates from a study of cytomegalovirus exposure and HLA in healthy donors. The study, taken as a whole, reports: In vitro data verified three CMV-associated chains as specific for CMV antigens. Using a false discovery rate of 0.05, a later analysis showed that 16,951 TCR beta sequences were associated with HLA alleles.

Note on this clone: Its antigen remains unidentified.

Nominally healthy donors provided the samples, though records likely missed some immune exposures. Primers: 60 Vbeta forward and 13 Jbeta reverse. TCRdb keeps only in-frame clones here, not all; method: immunoSEQ multiplex PCR. This table has about 150,000 clones, 60% to 75% appearing once. V was cut by 5 bases and J by 4 bases, with 15 bases left in between. The germline V gene has CDR1 MNHNS and CDR2 SASEGT. The CDR3 sequence is 15 residues long. This TCR was sampled from a young man in good health and CMV-seronegative. The chain recombines TRBV6-1 with TRBJ2-1; D remains unclear. Material: PBMCs. CDR3 region: CASSFTPPNYNEQFF. CDR3 bases: TGTGCCAGCAGTTTTACTCCACCGAATTACAATGAGCAGTTCTTC.